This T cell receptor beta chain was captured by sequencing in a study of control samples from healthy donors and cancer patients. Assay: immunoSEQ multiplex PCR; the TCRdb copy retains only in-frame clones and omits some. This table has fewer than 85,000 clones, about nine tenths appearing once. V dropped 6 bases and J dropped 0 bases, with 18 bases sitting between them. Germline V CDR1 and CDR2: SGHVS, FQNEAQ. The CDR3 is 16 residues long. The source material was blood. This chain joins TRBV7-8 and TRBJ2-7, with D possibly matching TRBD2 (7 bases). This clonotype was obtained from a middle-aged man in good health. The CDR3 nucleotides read TGTGCCAGCAGTGGAGAAGGGGGGGGGCTCTCCTACGAGCAGTACTTC. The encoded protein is CASSGEGGGLSYEQYF.